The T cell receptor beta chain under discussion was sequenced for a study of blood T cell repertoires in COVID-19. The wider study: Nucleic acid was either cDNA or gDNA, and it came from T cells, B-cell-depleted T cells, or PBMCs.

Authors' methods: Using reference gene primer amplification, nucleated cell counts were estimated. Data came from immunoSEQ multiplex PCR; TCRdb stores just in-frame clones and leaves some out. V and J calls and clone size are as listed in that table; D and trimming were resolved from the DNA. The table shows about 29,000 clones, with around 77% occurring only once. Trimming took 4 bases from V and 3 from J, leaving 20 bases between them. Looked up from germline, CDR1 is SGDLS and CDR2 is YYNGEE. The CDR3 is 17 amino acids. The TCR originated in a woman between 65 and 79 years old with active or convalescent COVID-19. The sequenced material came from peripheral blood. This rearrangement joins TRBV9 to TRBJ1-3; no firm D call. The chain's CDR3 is CASSSDPRGIGGNTIYF. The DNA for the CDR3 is TGTGCCAGCAGCTCAGACCCTCGGGGAATTGGTGGAAACACCATATATTTT.